The 16 T cell receptor beta chains below were found in one sample sequenced in a study of T cell repertoires in cytomegalovirus infection. These receptors have no known antigen. TCRdb independently ran MiXCR on the reads; one entry per CDR3 protein. The sample includes approximately 300,000 distinct CDR3 sequences, 20% to 25% of them seen just once. The source was cultured PBMCs, collected from culture after CMV antigen stimulation. Receptors originate from a human donor in good health (CMV status not recorded). Some clones in this sample may be carry-over from other donors' samples.

As for this clonotype: A read error may produce the germline difference seen at one junction end. V is TRBV5-1 and J is TRBJ1-2, with no clear D. From germline, CDR1 is SGHRS and CDR2 YFSETQ. The CDR3 loop spans 14 amino acids. CDR3 in amino acids: CASSLDPRSAWIGF. The CDR3 DNA follows: TGCGCCAGCAGCTTGGACCCGAGGTCAGCTTGGATAGGGTTC.

This clonotype was recorded only once. The J gene is TRBJ2-5, the V gene TRBV29-1, with D unclear. With 6 bases removed from V and 5 bases from J, the gap between germline ends came to 16 bases. This CDR3 is 13 amino acids long. CDR1 SQVTM and CDR2 ANQGSEA come from the germline V gene. CDR3 nucleotide sequence: TGCAGCGTCATAAGTGCTATTTCGGAGACCCAGTACTTC. Its protein is CSVISAISETQYF.

This chain connects TRBV7-9 to TRBJ2-2; possible D gene TRBD2, 6 bases. V was pared by 5 bases and J by 1 base, with 23 bases between. Germline V gene data show CDR1 as SEHNR and CDR2 as FQNEAQ (reference sequence). The CDR3 totals 19 residues. CDR3 protein: CASSAPKYSSEKNTGELFF. CDR3 nucleotides: TGTGCCAGCAGCGCGCCCAAGTATTCTAGCGAGAAGAACACCGGGGAGCTGTTTTTT. The complete variable domain, with remaining parts taken from reference TRBV7-9 and TRBJ2-2, reads DTGVSQNPRHKITKRGQNVTFRCDPISEHNRLYWYRQTLGQGPEFLTYFQNEAQLEKSRLLSDRFSAERPKGSFSTLEIQRTEQGDSAMYLCASSAPKYSSEKNTGELFFGEGSRLTVL.

This chain joins TRBV7-9 and TRBJ1-5; D call uncertain. CDR1 is SEHNR, CDR2 FQNEAQ, per germline (reference sequence). Trimming left V 1 base short and J 7 bases short, with 11 bases between. The CDR3 loop spans 14 amino acids. CDR3 DNA sequence: TGTGCCAGCAGCTTAGAGGGTTTCGGGCAGCCCCAGCATTTT. Amino acid sequence: CASSLEGFGQPQHF.

In regard to this clonotype: This clone may be a read error of a much larger clone one base away. The V gene is TRBV7-2, the J gene TRBJ1-3; tentative D call: TRBD1 (6 bases). Germline V gene data show CDR1 as SGHTA and CDR2 as FQGNSA. The CDR3 is made up of 16 amino acids. For the CDR3, the DNA is TGTGCCAGCAGCTCTAAGGCAGGGGCGGGTGGAAACACCGTATATTTT. Translating gives CASSSKAGAGGNTVYF. The full variable domain, its missing parts supplied by reference TRBV7-2 and TRBJ1-3, is GAGVSQSPSNKVTEKGKDVELRCDPISGHTALYWYRQSLGQGLEFLIYFQGNSAPDKSGLPSDRFSAERTGGSVSTLTIQRTQQEDSAVYLCASSSKAGAGGNTVYFGEGSWLTVV.

The table lists this clonotype with a few counts. The rearrangement links TRBV7-2 to TRBJ2-2; D gene ambiguous. In germline, CDR1 is SGHTA, CDR2 FQGNSA. Deletions cut 1 base from V and 7 bases from J, with 13 bases between. The CDR3 contains 15 residues. CDR3 loop: CASSLGTLTGGELFF. The CDR3 coding sequence is TGTGCCAGCAGCTTAGGGACCCTTACCGGCGGGGAGCTGTTTTTT. Filled out from reference TRBV7-2 and TRBJ2-2, the complete variable domain reads GAGVSQSPSNKVTEKGKDVELRCDPISGHTALYWYRQSLGQGLEFLIYFQGNSAPDKSGLPSDRFSAERTGGSVSTLTIQRTQQEDSAVYLCASSLGTLTGGELFFGEGSRLTVL.

This clonotype has just a few counts. The chain carries TRBV6-2 or TRBV6-3 and TRBJ2-6; D gene unclear. This CDR3 has 11 residues. The V gene's germline CDR1 is MNHEY and CDR2 SVGEGT. The V end was cut by 7 bases, the J end by 17 bases, with 15 bases between. The CDR3 nucleotides are TGTGCCAGCACCCTTGGGAATGCCATGACTTTC. Residues: CASTLGNAMTF.

Turning to this clonotype: The junction departs from germline at one end; a sequencing error may be responsible. The V gene is TRBV27, the J gene TRBJ1-4; 10 bases agree with TRBD1. There are 16 residues in the CDR3. Germline values: CDR1 MNHEY, CDR2 SMNVEV (reference sequence). For the CDR3, the DNA is TGTGCCAGCAGTTCCGGACAGGGGGGTTATAATGAGAAACTGTTTTTT. Translation gives CASSSGQGGYNEKLFF.

In its sample, this clonotype was seen a few times. The chain joins TRBV6-2 or TRBV6-3 to TRBJ2-1, with TRBD2 matching over 11 bases. The CDR3 length is 14 residues. V was clipped by 5 bases and J by 5 bases; unmatched bases: 2. Germline-derived CDR1 and CDR2 are MNHEY and SVGEGT. For the CDR3, the DNA is TGTGCCAGCAGTAGGGGACTAGCGGACAATGAGCAGTTCTTC. This encodes CASSRGLADNEQFF.

The chain employs TRBV7-9 and TRBJ2-7; 7 bases are shared with TRBD2. This CDR3 is 12 amino acids long. Looked up from germline, CDR1 is SEHNR and CDR2 is FQNEAQ (reference sequence). V gave up 3 bases and J gave up 9 bases; unmatched junction bases: 5. Here the CDR3 reads CASSFGPGGQYF. The CDR3 coding sequence is TGTGCCAGCAGCTTTGGGCCGGGGGGGCAGTACTTC.

The genes are TRBV11-3 and TRBJ2-2, with TRBD2 identical over 10 bases. Germline lookup yields CDR1 SGHNT and CDR2 YENEEA. The CDR3 is 18 residues long. With V trimmed by 5 bases and J by 4 bases, 13 bases remained unmatched. CDR3 sequence (DNA): TGTGCCAGCAGCCCCGGAATAGCGGGAGGTGTTGGCACCGGGGAGCTGTTTTTT. Its protein product is CASSPGIAGGVGTGELFF.

The DNA of the CDR3 is TGTGCCAGTACAGCGGGGCCGAACACCGGGGAGCTGTTTTTT. Translated: CASTAGPNTGELFF. V and J are TRBV19 and TRBJ2-2, with TRBD2 matching 7 bases. Looked up from germline, CDR1 is LNHDA and CDR2 is SQIVND (reference sequence). Trimming took 7 bases from V and 0 from J; bases not matched to a gene: 2. The length of the CDR3 is 14 residues.

This clonotype was observed at least ten times. This sequence joins TRBV7-2 and TRBJ1-2; no reliable D call. This CDR3 region has 13 residues. The V end lost 0 bases, the J end lost 5 bases, and 7 bases lay between the germline ends. Germline V gene sequence: CDR1 SGHTA, CDR2 FQGNSA. The CDR3 bases are TGTGCCAGCAGCTTAGCCGGGTTGTATGGCTACACCTTC. Protein sequence: CASSLAGLYGYTF. Full variable domain (rest looked up from reference TRBV7-2 and TRBJ1-2): GAGVSQSPSNKVTEKGKDVELRCDPISGHTALYWYRQSLGQGLEFLIYFQGNSAPDKSGLPSDRFSAERTGGSVSTLTIQRTQQEDSAVYLCASSLAGLYGYTFGSGTRLTVV.

Only a few counts were recorded for this clonotype. This chain uses TRBV6-2 or TRBV6-3 with TRBJ2-7; the D is unclear. The CDR3 sequence is 14 residues long. V lost 0 bases and J lost 9, with 15 bases in between. Germline CDR1 reads MNHEY; CDR2 reads SVGEGT. The CDR3: CASSYSRVGRGQYV. DNA for the CDR3: TGTGCCAGCAGTTACTCGAGAGTGGGCCGTGGGCAGTACGTC.

The chain joins TRBV13 to TRBJ1-3; D gene unclear. The germline V gene encodes CDR1 PRHDT and CDR2 FYEKMQ (reference sequence). V was clipped by 2 bases and J by 0 bases, with 14 bases between them. The length of the CDR3 is 17 residues. The CDR3 reads CASSLLGQISSGNTIYF. The CDR3 DNA is TGTGCCAGCAGCTTACTCGGGCAGATCAGCTCTGGAAACACCATATATTTT.

This chain joins TRBV6-6 and TRBJ2-1, with D hard to call. The CDR3 extends over 13 amino acids. With 3 bases removed from V and 7 bases from J, the gap between germline ends came to 10 bases. From germline, CDR1 is MNHNY and CDR2 SVGAGI (reference sequence). This CDR3 reads CASSYYMGNEQFF. The DNA of the CDR3 is TGTGCCAGCAGTTATTATATGGGAAATGAGCAGTTCTTC.